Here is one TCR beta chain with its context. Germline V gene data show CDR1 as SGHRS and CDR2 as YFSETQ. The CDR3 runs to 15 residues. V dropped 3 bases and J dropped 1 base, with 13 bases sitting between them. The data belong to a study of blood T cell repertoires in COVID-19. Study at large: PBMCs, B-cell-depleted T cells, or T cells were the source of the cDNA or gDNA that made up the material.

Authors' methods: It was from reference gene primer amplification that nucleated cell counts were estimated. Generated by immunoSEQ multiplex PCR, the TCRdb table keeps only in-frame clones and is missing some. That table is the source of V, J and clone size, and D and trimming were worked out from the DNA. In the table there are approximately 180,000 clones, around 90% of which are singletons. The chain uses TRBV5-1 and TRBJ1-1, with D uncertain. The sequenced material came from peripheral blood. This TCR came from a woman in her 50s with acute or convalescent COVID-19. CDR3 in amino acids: CASSWGGAGNTEAFF. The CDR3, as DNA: TGCGCCAGCAGCTGGGGAGGAGCAGGGAACACTGAAGCTTTCTTT.